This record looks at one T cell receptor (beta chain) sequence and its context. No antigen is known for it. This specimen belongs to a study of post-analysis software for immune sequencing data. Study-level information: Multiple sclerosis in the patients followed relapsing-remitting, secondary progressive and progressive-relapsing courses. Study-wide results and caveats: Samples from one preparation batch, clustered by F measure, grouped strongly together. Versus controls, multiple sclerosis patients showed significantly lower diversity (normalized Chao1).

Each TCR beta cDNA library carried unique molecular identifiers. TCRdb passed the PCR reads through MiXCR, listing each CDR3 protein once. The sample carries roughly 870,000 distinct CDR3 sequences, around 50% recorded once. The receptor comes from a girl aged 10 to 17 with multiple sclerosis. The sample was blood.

The CDR3 is CASSLEDWTYNEQFF. CDR3 DNA: TGCGCCAGCAGCTTGGAGGACTGGACCTACAATGAGCAGTTCTTC. The chain is built from TRBV5-1 and TRBJ2-1, with D tentatively TRBD2 (5 bases). V shed 0 bases and J shed 2 bases, with 9 bases lying between them. CDR1 SGHRS and CDR2 YFSETQ come from the germline V gene. The CDR3 covers 15 residues.